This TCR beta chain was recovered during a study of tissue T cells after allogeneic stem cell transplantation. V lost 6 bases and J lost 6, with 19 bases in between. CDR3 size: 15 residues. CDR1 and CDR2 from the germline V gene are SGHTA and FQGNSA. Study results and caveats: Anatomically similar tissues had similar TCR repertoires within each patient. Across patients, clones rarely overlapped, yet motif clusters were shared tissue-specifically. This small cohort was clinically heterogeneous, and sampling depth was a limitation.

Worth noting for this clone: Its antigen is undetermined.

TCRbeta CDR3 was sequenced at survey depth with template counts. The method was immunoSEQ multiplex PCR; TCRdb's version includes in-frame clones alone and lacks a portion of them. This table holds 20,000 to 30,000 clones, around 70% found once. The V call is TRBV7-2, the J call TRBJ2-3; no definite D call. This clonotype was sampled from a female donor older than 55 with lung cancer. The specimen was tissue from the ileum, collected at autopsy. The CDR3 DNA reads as TGTGCCAGCAGTAGGGCTCCCCTTCCCGGGGATACGCAGTATTTT. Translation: CASSRAPLPGDTQYF. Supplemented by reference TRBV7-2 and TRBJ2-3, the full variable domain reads GAGVSQSPSNKVTEKGKDVELRCDPISGHTALYWYRQSLGQGLEFLIYFQGNSAPDKSGLPSDRFSAERTGGSVSTLTIQRTQQEDSAVYLCASSRAPLPGDTQYFGPGTRLTVL.